Following are 28 T cell receptor beta chains from one sample sequenced in a study of T cell responses to AZD1222 COVID-19 vaccine. Some clones are missing from TCRdb's copy, which holds only in-frame ones; the method was immunoSEQ multiplex PCR. The sample has some 130,000 clones; about 92% are singletons. Sequencing was performed on peripheral blood, taken on day 0 of AZD1222 vaccination. The receptors shown here come from an adult in good health.

Only one count was recorded for this clone. This rearrangement joins TRBV19 to TRBJ1-1; the D gene is possibly TRBD1 (5 bases). The germline CDR1 and CDR2 sequences are LNHDA and SQIVND (reference sequence). This CDR3 region has 14 residues. Between the trimmed V and J ends, which lost 3 bases and 5 bases, there was a span of 13 bases. CDR3 loop: CASSIRGIGTEAFF. DNA of the CDR3: TGTGCCAGTAGTATCCGGGGGATTGGGACTGAAGCTTTCTTT.

The chain carries TRBV10-1 and TRBJ2-3, with D hard to call. Looked up from germline, CDR1 is WNHNN and CDR2 is SYGVQD (reference sequence). V lost 8 bases and J lost 7, with 4 bases in between. This CDR3 contains 9 residues. The CDR3: CASLYTQYF. The CDR3 region has the DNA TGCGCCAGCCTATATACGCAGTATTTT.

The DNA for the CDR3 is TGTGCCAGCAGGCCACCGTTTGATCACACCTTC. Translating it yields CASRPPFDHTF. The rearrangement uses TRBV6-5 and TRBJ1-2; no definite D call. The length of the CDR3 is 11 residues. From germline, CDR1 is MNHEY and CDR2 SVGAGI. Between the trimmed V and J ends, which lost 6 bases and 12 bases, there was a span of 14 bases.

This chain connects TRBV2 to TRBJ1-1, with D uncertain. Trimming cost V 6 bases and J 0 bases, with 8 bases left between them. Germline CDR1 and CDR2: SNHLY and FYNNEI. The CDR3 runs 13 residues. The CDR3 protein is CASSAWMNTEAFF. The CDR3 DNA sequence: TGTGCCAGCAGCGCCTGGATGAACACTGAAGCTTTCTTT. The entire variable domain, with the rest obtained from reference TRBV2 and TRBJ1-1, is as follows: EPEVTQTPSHQVTQMGQEVILRCVPISNHLYFYWYRQILGQKVEFLVSFYNNEISEKSEIFDDQFSVERPDGSNFTLKIRSTKLEDSAMYFCASSAWMNTEAFFGQGTRLTVV.

This clone was observed once. V gene TRBV9 combines with J gene TRBJ1-2, with D tentatively TRBD1 (5 bases). The CDR3 length is 13 residues. V was pared by 4 bases and J by 10 bases, with 17 bases between. Per germline, CDR1 SGDLS and CDR2 YYNGEE. CDR3 loop: CASSPGTGLDYTF. The CDR3 bases are TGTGCCAGCAGCCCGGGGACGGGTTTGGACTACACCTTC.

This sequence joins TRBV28 and TRBJ2-5; tentative D call: TRBD1 (7 bases). Trimming cost V 6 bases and J 5 bases, with 31 bases left between them. The germline V gene has CDR1 MDHEN and CDR2 SYDVKM. The CDR3 consists of 19 residues. CDR3 sequence (DNA): TGTGCCAGCAGCCGCCGGGGGTGGGCGACAGGGTTTGGCCAGGAGACCCAGTACTTC. Translating it yields CASSRRGWATGFGQETQYF.

V is TRBV5-8 and J is TRBJ2-7; no reliable D call. Germline CDR1 and CDR2: SGHTS and YDEGEE. V was trimmed by 2 bases and J by 0 bases, leaving 15 bases between them. This CDR3 has 16 amino acids. In DNA form, the CDR3 reads TGTGCCAGCAGCTTCCTCGGCCGACGGAACTCCTACGAGCAGTACTTC. Translation gives CASSFLGRRNSYEQYF.

V is TRBV7-2 and J is TRBJ1-5; TRBD1 is a possible D gene (5 bases). This CDR3 region has 14 residues. Germline values: CDR1 SGHTA, CDR2 FQGNSA. The ends were cut back, 0 bases at V and 3 bases at J, with 6 bases in the middle. CDR3 amino acids: CASSLAGTNQPQHF. In nucleotides, the CDR3 is TGTGCCAGCAGCTTAGCAGGGACCAATCAGCCCCAGCATTTT.

The V and J genes are TRBV7-2 and TRBJ1-4; 7 nucleotides align to TRBD1. V gave up 8 bases and J gave up 11 bases; unmatched junction bases: 14. CDR3 length equals 14 residues. Germline loops: CDR1 SGHTA, CDR2 FQGNSA. CDR3 nucleotides: TGTGCCAGCGGAATACAGGGGAGATGGGAGAAACTGTTTTTT. It yields the protein CASGIQGRWEKLFF.

In this sample, this clone turned up once. The rearrangement uses TRBV7-9 and TRBJ1-1, with D hard to call. The CDR3 length is 15 residues. CDR1 is SEHNR and CDR2 is FQNEAQ in the germline V gene (reference sequence). With 5 bases removed from V and 0 bases from J, the gap between germline ends came to 13 bases. The chain's CDR3 is CASSRSLTVNTEAFF. CDR3 nucleotide sequence: TGTGCCAGCAGCAGGAGTTTGACGGTGAACACTGAAGCTTTCTTT.

The chain is built from TRBV6-1 and TRBJ1-2; a weak D match, TRBD1 (5 bases). The CDR3 is 15 residues long. The V and J ends lost 0 bases and 8 bases respectively, with 16 bases between them. The V gene's germline CDR1 is MNHNS and CDR2 SASEGT. The CDR3 spells CASSEADSRQGGYTF. The CDR3 coding sequence is TGTGCCAGCAGTGAAGCCGATTCTAGGCAGGGCGGCTACACCTTC.

The chain joins TRBV11-2 to TRBJ1-2, with D tentatively TRBD1 (5 bases). The CDR3 extends over 16 amino acids. Trimming pared 1 base from V and 3 bases from J, leaving 15 bases between. CDR1 SGHAT and CDR2 FQNNGV come from the germline V gene. The CDR3 loop reads CASSLGAGIRYYGYTF. CDR3 bases: TGTGCCAGCAGCTTAGGAGCAGGGATAAGGTACTATGGCTACACCTTC.

This chain connects TRBV19 to TRBJ1-5; perhaps TRBD1 as D (5 bases). The length of the CDR3 is 16 residues. CDR1 is LNHDA and CDR2 is SQIVND in the germline V gene (reference sequence). Trimming took 6 bases from V and 4 from J, leaving 19 bases between them. CDR3 region: CASSSPRVGGNQPQHF. Here the CDR3 DNA reads TGTGCCAGTAGCTCCCCCCGGGTGGGGGGAAATCAGCCCCAGCATTTT. Full variable domain (remainder filled in from reference TRBV19 and TRBJ1-5): DGGITQSPKYLFRKEGQNVTLSCEQNLNHDAMYWYRQDPGQGLRLIYYSQIVNDFQKGDIAEGYSVSREKKESFPLTVTSAQKNPTAFYLCASSSPRVGGNQPQHFGDGTRLSIL.

This clone was found a few times. The chain combines TRBV5-4 with TRBJ1-1; a weak D match, TRBD1 (5 bases). This CDR3 spans 14 amino acids. Germline V gene lookup returns CDR1 SGHNT and CDR2 YYREEE (reference sequence). Trimming pared 1 base from V and 1 base from J, leaving 8 bases between. The CDR3 is CASSLSRANTEAFF. DNA of the CDR3: TGTGCCAGCAGCTTGTCCAGGGCGAACACTGAAGCTTTCTTT.

This clone was seen once. For the CDR3, the DNA is TGTGCCAGCAGTTACGGTAACAATGAGCAGTTCTTC. Its protein product is CASSYGNNEQFF. The chain links TRBV6-5 to TRBJ2-1; D call uncertain. Per germline, CDR1 MNHEY and CDR2 SVGAGI. This CDR3 comprises 12 residues. The V gene lost 2 bases and the J gene lost 5 bases, with 4 bases spanning the gap.

To note about this clone: This sample includes further DNA sequences coding for the same CDR3. This chain connects TRBV5-8 to TRBJ1-5; 9 nucleotides align to TRBD1. The V gene's germline CDR1 is SGHTS and CDR2 YDEGEE. V lost 0 bases, J lost 6 bases, and 4 bases stayed unmatched. This CDR3 has 15 residues. The CDR3 loop reads CASSLEGQGPQPQHF. The DNA for the CDR3 is TGTGCCAGCAGCTTGGAGGGACAGGGACCTCAGCCCCAGCATTTT.

The chain links TRBV6-5 to TRBJ1-5; 8 bases line up with TRBD1. The germline V gene has CDR1 MNHEY and CDR2 SVGAGI. CDR3 length: 14 amino acids. Unmatched junction bases numbered 8, after V lost 9 bases and J lost 4 bases. CDR3 sequence reads: CASQDRVMNQPQHF. CDR3 nucleotide sequence: TGTGCCAGTCAGGACAGGGTTATGAATCAGCCCCAGCATTTT.

The chain uses TRBV9 and TRBJ2-2; no definite D call. CDR3 length equals 11 residues. Germline CDR1 and CDR2: SGDLS and YYNGEE. Trimming took off 0 bases at V and 6 bases at J, with 0 bases between the two ends. The CDR3 sequence is CASSVAGELFF. DNA for the CDR3: TGTGCCAGCAGCGTAGCCGGGGAGCTGTTTTTT.

This sequence joins TRBV19 and TRBJ2-3, with 8 bases that match TRBD1. Germline lookup yields CDR1 LNHDA and CDR2 SQIVND (reference sequence). Trimming removed 9 bases from V and 0 bases from J; junction bases left unmatched: 14. The CDR3 runs to 17 residues. The CDR3 DNA sequence: TGTGCCAGCCGACCCAGGGGGCGAAGGGCGAGCACAGATACGCAGTATTTT. It translates to CASRPRGRRASTDTQYF.

V is TRBV11-2 and J is TRBJ2-3, with TRBD1 matching 7 bases. J gave up 2 bases and V 2 bases, and 4 bases lay outside the gene matches. The CDR3 is made up of 15 amino acids. From germline, CDR1 is SGHAT and CDR2 FQNNGV. CDR3 sequence: CASSLWTGYTDTQYF. Here the CDR3 DNA reads TGTGCCAGCAGCTTATGGACAGGATACACAGATACGCAGTATTTT.

This chain connects TRBV7-8 to TRBJ1-1; 10 nucleotides line up with TRBD1. The V segment lost 3 bases and the J segment 6 bases; nucleotides outside the gene matches: 10. In germline, CDR1 is SGHVS, CDR2 FQNEAQ. The CDR3 totals 16 residues. The CDR3 DNA is TGTGCCAGCAGCTTCCCCAGGGACAGGGGCATTTCTGAAGCTTTCTTT. Protein sequence: CASSFPRDRGISEAFF.

The genes are TRBV2 and TRBJ1-3; TRBD1 aligns across 7 bases. CDR1 SNHLY and CDR2 FYNNEI come from the germline V gene. The CDR3 spans 16 residues. The ends lost 3 bases at V and 0 bases at J; junction bases unmatched: 5. The CDR3 DNA reads as TGTGCCAGCAGTGAGATGGGACAGTACTCTGGAAACACCATATATTTT. It yields the protein CASSEMGQYSGNTIYF. The full variable domain, in which reference TRBV2 and TRBJ1-3 provide the parts outside the CDR3, is EPEVTQTPSHQVTQMGQEVILRCVPISNHLYFYWYRQILGQKVEFLVSFYNNEISEKSEIFDDQFSVERPDGSNFTLKIRSTKLEDSAMYFCASSEMGQYSGNTIYFGEGSWLTVV.

This sequence joins TRBV7-2 and TRBJ1-5, with TRBD1 matching 8 bases. After removal of 5 bases from V and 6 bases from J, the junction contained 6 bases not matched to a gene. There are 14 residues in the CDR3. CDR1 SGHTA and CDR2 FQGNSA come from the germline V gene. The CDR3 DNA reads TGTGCCAGCAGCCCACAGGGGGGCCTTCAGCCCCAGCATTTT. This translates into CASSPQGGLQPQHF.

The chain employs TRBV28 and TRBJ2-2; D is ambiguous. The length of the CDR3 is 14 residues. V was cut by 10 bases and J by 0 bases, with 12 bases left in between. Germline V CDR1 and CDR2: MDHEN, SYDVKM. The CDR3: CATHKSANTGELFF. CDR3 in DNA: TGTGCCACCCACAAGTCCGCGAACACCGGGGAGCTGTTTTTT.

This chain joins TRBV2 and TRBJ2-7; D remains ambiguous. The CDR3 runs to 10 residues. Germline loops: CDR1 SNHLY, CDR2 FYNNEI. Trimming stripped 6 bases from V and 2 bases from J, with 2 bases between. The CDR3 reads CASRAYEQYF. In DNA, the CDR3 is TGTGCCAGCAGGGCCTACGAGCAGTACTTC.

This chain connects TRBV7-9 to TRBJ1-1; D might be TRBD1 (5 bases). CDR3 length: 12 residues. The V end lost 5 bases, the J end lost 5 bases, and 9 bases lay between the germline ends. CDR1 and CDR2 (germline): SEHNR, FQNEAQ (reference sequence). The CDR3 protein is CASSKTVTEAFF. The CDR3 DNA reads as TGTGCCAGCAGCAAGACAGTGACTGAAGCTTTCTTT.

This chain connects TRBV4-2 to TRBJ2-5; possibly TRBD2 for D (6 bases). CDR1 and CDR2 from the germline V gene are LGHNA and YNFKEQ. This CDR3 is built from 16 residues. Trimming removed 1 base at V and 1 base at J, with 13 bases between. This chain's CDR3 is CASSQGSLSGQETQYF. For the CDR3, the DNA is TGTGCCAGCAGCCAAGGGTCCCTTAGCGGCCAAGAGACCCAGTACTTC.

This chain uses TRBV3-1 (or the pseudogene TRBV3-2) with TRBJ1-2, with D uncertain. The V end was cut by 6 bases, the J end by 4 bases, with 12 bases between. In germline, CDR1 is LGHDT, CDR2 YNNKEL (reference sequence). The CDR3 sequence is 13 residues long. CDR3 amino acids: CASSQDLFYGYTF. The CDR3 nucleotides are TGTGCCAGCAGTCAGGACCTATTCTATGGCTACACCTTC.